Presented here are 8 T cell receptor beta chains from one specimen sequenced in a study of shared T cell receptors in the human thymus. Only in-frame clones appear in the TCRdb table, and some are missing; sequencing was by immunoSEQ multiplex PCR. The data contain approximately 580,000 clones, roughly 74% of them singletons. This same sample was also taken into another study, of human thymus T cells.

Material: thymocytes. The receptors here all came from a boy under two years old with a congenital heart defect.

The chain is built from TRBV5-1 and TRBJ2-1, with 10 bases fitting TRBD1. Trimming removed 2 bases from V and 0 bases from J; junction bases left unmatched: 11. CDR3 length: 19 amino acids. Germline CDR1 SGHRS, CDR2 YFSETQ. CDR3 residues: CASSFPRDRGTSSYNEQFF. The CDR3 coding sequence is TGCGCCAGCAGCTTCCCCCGGGACAGGGGTACGAGCTCCTACAATGAGCAGTTCTTC. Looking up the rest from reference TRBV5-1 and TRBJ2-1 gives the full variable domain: KAGVTQTPRYLIKTRGQQVTLSCSPISGHRSVSWYQQTPGQGLQFLFEYFSETQRNKGNFPGRFSGRQFSNSRSEMNVSTLELGDSALYLCASSFPRDRGTSSYNEQFFGPGTRLTVL.

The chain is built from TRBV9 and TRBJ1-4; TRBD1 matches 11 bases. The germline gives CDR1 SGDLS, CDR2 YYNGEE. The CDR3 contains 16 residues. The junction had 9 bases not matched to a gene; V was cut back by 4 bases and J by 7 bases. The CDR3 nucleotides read TGTGCCAGCAGCCAGGAGGGACAGGGGGAGGGTGAAAAACTGTTTTTT. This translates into CASSQEGQGEGEKLFF.

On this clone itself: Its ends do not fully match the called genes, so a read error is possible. For the CDR3, the DNA is TGTGCCAGCAGCGTAGTTCAGGATATGTCGTATGCCTACACCTTC. Protein product: CASSVVQDMSYAYTF. The genes are TRBV9 and TRBJ1-2; D is ambiguous. Germline CDR1 SGDLS, CDR2 YYNGEE. CDR3 length equals 15 residues.

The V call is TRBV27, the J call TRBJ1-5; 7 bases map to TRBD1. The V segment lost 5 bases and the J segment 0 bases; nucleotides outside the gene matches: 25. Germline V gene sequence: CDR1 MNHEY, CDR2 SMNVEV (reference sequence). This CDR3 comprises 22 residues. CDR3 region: CASSQKGQIRPRGIYSNQPQHF. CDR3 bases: TGTGCCAGCAGTCAAAAGGGACAGATAAGGCCCCGGGGGATATATAGCAATCAGCCCCAGCATTTT.

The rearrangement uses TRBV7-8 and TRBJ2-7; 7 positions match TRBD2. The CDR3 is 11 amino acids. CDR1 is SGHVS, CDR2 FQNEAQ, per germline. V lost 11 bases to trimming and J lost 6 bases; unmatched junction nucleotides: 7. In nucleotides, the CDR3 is TGTGCCTCCCGGGGGGAACTCGAGCAGTACTTC. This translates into CASRGELEQYF. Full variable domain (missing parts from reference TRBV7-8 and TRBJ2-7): GAGVSQSPRYKVAKRGQDVALRCDPISGHVSLFWYQQALGQGPEFLTYFQNEAQLDKSGLPSDRFFAERPEGSVSTLKIQRTQQEDSAVYLCASRGELEQYFGPGTRLTVT.

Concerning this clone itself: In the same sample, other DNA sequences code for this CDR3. The CDR3 bases are TGTGCCAGTAGTATAGCCGGCAGGGGTAACACTGAAGCTTTCTTT. It translates to CASSIAGRGNTEAFF. This chain joins TRBV19 and TRBJ1-1; D may be TRBD1 (6 bases). The CDR3 runs 15 residues. CDR1 is LNHDA, CDR2 SQIVND, per germline (reference sequence). Trimming cost V 1 base and J 2 bases, with 11 bases left between them.

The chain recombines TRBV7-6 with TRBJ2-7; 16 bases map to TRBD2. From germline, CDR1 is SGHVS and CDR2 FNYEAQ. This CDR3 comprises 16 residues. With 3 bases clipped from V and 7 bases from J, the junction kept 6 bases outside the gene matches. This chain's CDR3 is CASSFGTSGRAGEQYF. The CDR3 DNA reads TGTGCCAGCAGCTTCGGGACTAGCGGGAGGGCGGGTGAGCAGTACTTC.

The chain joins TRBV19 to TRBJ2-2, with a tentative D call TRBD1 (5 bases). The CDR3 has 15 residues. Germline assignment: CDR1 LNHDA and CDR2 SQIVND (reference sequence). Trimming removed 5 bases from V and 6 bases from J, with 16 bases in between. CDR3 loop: CASSPVAGMAGELFF. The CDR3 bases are TGTGCCAGTAGTCCGGTAGCAGGGATGGCCGGGGAGCTGTTTTTT. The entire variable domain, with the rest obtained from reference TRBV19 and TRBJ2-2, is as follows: DGGITQSPKYLFRKEGQNVTLSCEQNLNHDAMYWYRQDPGQGLRLIYYSQIVNDFQKGDIAEGYSVSREKKESFPLTVTSAQKNPTAFYLCASSPVAGMAGELFFGEGSRLTVL.